This record covers a single T cell receptor beta chain. The assay was immunoSEQ multiplex PCR, and TCRdb's table has in-frame clones only and misses some. The table includes about 440,000 clones, more than 85% detected once. This CDR3 is built from 16 residues. The sample comes from a study of blood T cell repertoires in COVID-19. Study details: Donors in the United States, Italy and Spain gave samples during acute or convalescent COVID-19.

The gene calls are TRBV12-2 and TRBJ1-2; the D call TRBD1 from the table was never checked on the DNA. TRBV12-2 corresponds to a pseudogene. Sample: peripheral blood. The sequence was obtained from a woman in her twenties or thirties with acute or convalescent COVID-19. Written as DNA, the CDR3 is TGTGCAAGTCGCTTAGCTGTCGACAGGGCTAACTATGGCTACACCTTC. The encoded protein is CASRLAVDRANYGYTF.